The rows below give T cell receptor beta chains drawn from one sample of a study of beta chain features in type 1 diabetes. Here immunoSEQ multiplex PCR was the method, and the copy in TCRdb shows in-frame clones only, minus some. The sample contains hundreds of thousands of clones, roughly 12% of which appear only once. The sequenced material came from naive CD4+ T cells from blood. The receptors were sampled from a man younger than 30 with type 1 diabetes. Each CDR3 is given with its conserved first and last residue. Each record gives: J gene, CDR3 length, V gene, D gene, CDR3 protein. A D gene is named only where the DNA matches it firmly.

>TRBJ1-1|11|TRBV5-1|-
CASSLDTEAFF
>TRBJ1-1|16|TRBV6-5|-
CASSYGSQGMNTEAFF
>TRBJ2-3|13|TRBV7-7|-
CASSPTGLDTQYF
>TRBJ2-1|16|TRBV27|TRBD2
CASSPRPGGGEGEQFF
>TRBJ1-6|13|TRBV25-1|-
CASSGLTTSPLHF
>TRBJ2-1|16|TRBV9|TRBD2
CASSLSWGGTHNEQFF
>TRBJ2-5|15|TRBV7-8|-
CASSTTSGSQETQYF
>TRBJ2-7|14|TRBV6-5|TRBD1
CASSYAGQGYEQYF
>TRBJ2-5|11|TRBV18|-
CASSPGETQYF
>TRBJ2-7|17|TRBV19|TRBD2
CASSKRTSGGTIYEQYF
>TRBJ2-5|13|TRBV7-8|-
CASSLAVAETQYF
>TRBJ1-1|13|TRBV30|-
CAWRVWENTEAFF
>TRBJ1-3|11|TRBV7-9|-
CASSLQHTIYF
>TRBJ2-7|17|TRBV5-1|TRBD2
CASSLAPSGTASYEQYF
>TRBJ1-1|14|TRBV7-3|TRBD1
CASSSRQGVTEAFF
>TRBJ1-3|15|TRBV28|-
CASSFSGASGNTIYF
>TRBJ2-1|13|TRBV10-1|-
CASSEGWDTEQFF
>TRBJ2-3|17|TRBV7-8|-
CASSFSTGEGASDTQYF
>TRBJ2-7|15|TRBV15|-
CATSRDGRGEYEQYF
>TRBJ1-5|13|TRBV30|-
CAWSRGGQQPQHF
>TRBJ1-1|15|TRBV29-1|TRBD1
CSAAGTGRLDTEAFF
>TRBJ1-6|17|TRBV9|-
CASSVNRQSYYNSPLHF
>TRBJ1-5|14|TRBV2|TRBD1
CASRDRLSNQPQHF
>TRBJ2-1|11|TRBV6-4|-
CASSDSGEQFF
>TRBJ1-4|12|TRBV6-5|-
CASRNTGEKLFF
>TRBJ2-6|13|TRBV6-5|-
CASSSTGANVLTF
>TRBJ2-5|14|TRBV14|-
CASSPDRNQETQYF
>TRBJ2-7|12|TRBV29-1|-
CSVGSLSYEQYF
>TRBJ2-2|17|TRBV7-3|-
CASSLMWGNPNTGELFF
>TRBJ1-6|11|TRBV28|-
CASKGESPLHF
>TRBJ1-6|15|TRBV7-2|-
CASSPGEGFRSPLHF
>TRBJ1-1|13|TRBV29-1|TRBD1
CSVFRQGVDEAFF
>TRBJ2-3|17|TRBV7-3|-
CASSSLPAVPGADTQYF
>TRBJ1-4|18|TRBV7-9|TRBD1
CASSLGGYRGRDNEKLFF
>TRBJ1-6|13|TRBV14|-
CASSLLYNSPLHF
>TRBJ1-2|14|TRBV18|-
CASSPSDGNYGYTF
>TRBJ2-3|18|TRBV18|-
CASSPRRVGSQFTDTQYF
>TRBJ1-6|13|TRBV29-1|-
CATVQGYNSPLHF
>TRBJ1-5|14|TRBV19|-
CASSILSYNQPQHF
>TRBJ2-5|14|TRBV7-9|-
CASSLDQGRETQYF
>TRBJ2-7|13|TRBV10-3|-
CAISEFLDREQYF
>TRBJ1-5|13|TRBV29-1|-
CSVEGQGGQPQHF
>TRBJ2-2|15|TRBV12-2|-
CASPKTNRSTGELFF
>TRBJ1-1|15|TRBV7-2|-
CASSLVARGSTEAFF
>TRBJ2-1|14|TRBV18|-
CASSPGGSRSEQFF
>TRBJ2-4|13|TRBV5-6|-
CASSLLVGNIQYF
>TRBJ1-2|14|TRBV29-1|-
CSARDLQANYGYTF
>TRBJ2-1|13|TRBV28|TRBD1
CASRGTAYNEQFF
>TRBJ2-7|14|TRBV7-9|-
CASTNRGEGREQYF
>TRBJ1-4|15|TRBV19|-
CATRYGDATNEKLFF
>TRBJ1-1|17|TRBV19|-
CASSMTAPGRRNTEAFF
>TRBJ2-2|14|TRBV10-3|-
CAISEGLNTGELFF